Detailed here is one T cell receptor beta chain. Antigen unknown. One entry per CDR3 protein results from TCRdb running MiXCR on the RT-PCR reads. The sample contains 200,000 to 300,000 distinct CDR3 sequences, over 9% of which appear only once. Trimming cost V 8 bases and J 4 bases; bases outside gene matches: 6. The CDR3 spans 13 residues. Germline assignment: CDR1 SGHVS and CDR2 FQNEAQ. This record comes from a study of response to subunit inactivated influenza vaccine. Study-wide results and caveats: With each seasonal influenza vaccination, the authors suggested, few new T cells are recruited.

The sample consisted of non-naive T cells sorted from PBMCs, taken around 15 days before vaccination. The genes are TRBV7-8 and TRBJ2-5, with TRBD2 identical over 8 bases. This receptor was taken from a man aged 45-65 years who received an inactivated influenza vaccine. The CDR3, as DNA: TGTGCCAGCCGGGGGGGCCGGAGAGAGACCCAGTACTTC. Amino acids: CASRGGRRETQYF.